This T cell receptor (beta chain) was observed in a study of blood T cells in healthy people across ages. The germline gives CDR1 WNHNN, CDR2 SYGVQD (reference sequence). The CDR3 totals 13 residues. This clonotype showed up just once. What it binds is not known. For every donor, a draw yielded roughly 10 milliliters of peripheral blood. PCR was performed a second time for about 6 to 11 cycles using a sample-barcoded 5' primer and a J-beta primer mix. TCRdb independently ran MiXCR on the 5' RACE reads; one entry per CDR3 protein. The sample records 920,000 or so distinct CDR3 sequences, less than 50% being singletons. Study-wide findings and caveats: Total diversity from one million sequenced T cells was likely underestimated.

V is TRBV10-1 and J is TRBJ2-4; 7 bases are a match to TRBD2. The J call is doubtful: the DNA matches TRBJ2-7 better. Sequenced material: blood. The receptor's source is a woman aged 55-69 years in good health. CDR3 protein: CASSAGVFYEQYF. The CDR3 nucleotides are TGCGCCAGCAGCGCGGGGGTCTTCTACGAGCAGTACTTC.